The entry below gives a single T cell receptor (beta chain) sequence along with its context. Its antigen is still unknown. No much larger clone exists at a distance of one base, and base qualities are not known. The trim is 2 bases for V and 0 bases for J, with a gap of 14 bases between the germline ends. CDR1 and CDR2 (MNHNS, SASEGT) derive from the germline V gene. The CDR3 spans 17 residues, from the cysteine through the phenylalanine. CDR3 DNA only is kept here, 51 bases in frame from base 1. Explained via the paper, the time point label denotes: about 28 days (+/-7) after the second vaccine dose. AZD1222 recipients whose second dose came at about 4 weeks and those whose second dose came at about 12 weeks were combined into one group, since spike-specific TCR depth and breadth did not differ between the two schedules. Vaccinee samples came from UK trials COV001 and COV002, including a single-blind randomized controlled phase 2/3 trial of AZD1222 (ChAdOx1 nCoV-19) in healthy adults. For TCRbeta chain sequencing, PBMC samples were collected from trial participants at day 0 and at day 28 after the second dose.

The sample belongs to a study of T cell responses to AZD1222 COVID-19 vaccine listed by TCRdb under 2021. In the study overall: TCR sequencing was performed for about 250 trial participants, of whom around 200 were given two doses of AZD1222 and approximately 26 were given two doses of MenACWY control vaccine. Trial participants were enrolled into age subgroups of 18-55, 56-69 and 70-plus years, which contained about 150, 28 and 57 TCR-sequenced participants, respectively. Points the paper makes about the study in general: Reportedly, almost half of the unique spike-specific TCRs recognized epitopes lying outside the regions that are mutated in the B.1.351 and B.1.1.7 variants. The whole spike protein was spanned by vaccine-associated CD4 TCRs, and dominant responses were seen in regions 160-218 and 743-854. Conclusions about previously exposed vaccinees are limited, since just five to seven AZD1222 recipients were seropositive for SARS-CoV-2 at baseline. After two AZD1222 doses, both the breadth and the depth of spike-specific TCRs were significantly higher than at day 0 and than in MenACWY recipients. Because no samples from the day 14 peak response were available, repertoires could be characterized only after the peak T cell response. Most participants were white British and females outnumbered males, and the authors suggested that clonal diversity may have been underestimated. The 56-69-year group was small, and its depth increase did not reach significance, likely because of low power.

The CDR3 regions of human TCRbeta chains were analyzed by immunosequencing. The published analysis was carried out like this. Repertoire TCRs were checked for matches against a reference library of SARS-CoV-2-specific TCRs that had been generated using the MIRA antigen-specificity platform. Breadth meant the fraction of unique TCRs that were SARS-CoV-2-associated, whereas depth meant the fraction of total T cells that were SARS-CoV-2-associated. Using the MIRA data, each spike-specific TCR was assigned both to the spike region to which the TCR was reactive and to a CD4 or CD8 class. Log10-transformed breadth and depth values were compared by one-way ANOVA with Sidak's multiple comparisons tests. The table comes from immuneACCESS by way of TCRdb, which keeps in-frame sequences with V and J called. Part of the clones is missing from these tables; in studies checked, under half for an unresolved V gene and the rest for unknown reasons. Clonal size and the V and J genes are those of that table, whereas D and trimming came from the DNA. In all, the sample holds around 150,000 clones, and 92% of those were seen once. Approximately 3.3% of the sample is held by the ten biggest clonotypes.

The chain links TRBV6-1 with TRBJ2-1; TRBD2 is a possible D gene, resting on 5 matching bases. The source of this sequence is an adult who received the AZD1222 COVID-19 vaccine. The specimen was peripheral blood, collected 28 days after the second AZD1222 dose. The CDR3 is CASSESQAEYSYNEQFF. The DNA sequence follows: TGTGCCAGCAGTGAAAGTCAAGCGGAGTACTCCTACAATGAGCAGTTCTTC.